The 10 T cell receptor beta chains reported below all come from one sample, sequenced in a study of OX40 agonist ivuxolimab in advanced cancers. Sequencing used immunoSEQ multiplex PCR; TCRdb keeps in-frame clones, though not all of them. The sample has around 80,000 clones, about nine tenths seen once; the top ten hold about 0.61%. This specimen consisted of CD4+ or CD8+ T cells sorted from blood, obtained in a trial of the OX40 agonist ivuxolimab. Receptors were obtained from an adult with an advanced solid tumor such as melanoma, head and neck, liver or kidney cancer.

V usage is TRBV5-1 and J usage is TRBJ2-3, with 7 positions matching TRBD2. Germline trimming cut 0 bases from V and 0 bases from J; bases unmatched to any gene: 7. This CDR3 is built from 17 residues. CDR1 SGHRS and CDR2 YFSETQ come from the germline V gene. As DNA, the CDR3 is TGCGCCAGCAGCTTGGGGCTAGGGACTACAAGCACAGATACGCAGTATTTT. Translated, it gives CASSLGLGTTSTDTQYF.

This chain uses TRBV30 with TRBJ1-2; D gene ambiguous. The germline V gene has CDR1 GTSNPN and CDR2 SVGIG (reference sequence). Between the trimmed V and J ends, which lost 7 bases and 6 bases, there was a span of 12 bases. The CDR3 spans 11 residues. The CDR3 region has the DNA TGTGCCTCCCGGACTTTGGATGGCTACACCTTC. Residues: CASRTLDGYTF.

The chain carries TRBV30 and TRBJ1-3; D is ambiguous. Trimming left V 4 bases short and J 2 bases short, with 9 bases between. CDR1 is GTSNPN, CDR2 SVGIG, per germline (reference sequence). CDR3 length equals 13 residues. CDR3 sequence (DNA): TGTGCCTGGACAGGTTCCCCTGGAAACACCATATATTTT. Protein product: CAWTGSPGNTIYF.

The chain couples TRBV5-1 to TRBJ2-3, with D perhaps matching TRBD1 (6 bases). The CDR3 has 14 amino acids. CDR1 SGHRS and CDR2 YFSETQ come from the germline V gene. V was clipped by 4 bases and J by 3 bases, with 12 bases between them. CDR3 nucleotide sequence: TGCGCCAGCAGCGGAGCAGGGGCTACAGATACGCAGTATTTT. Encoded protein: CASSGAGATDTQYF.

The chain employs TRBV4-1 and TRBJ2-5, with TRBD2 identical over 9 bases. The germline V gene has CDR1 MGHRA and CDR2 YSYEKL. This CDR3 has 19 residues. V trimming: 3 bases; J trimming: 0 bases; junction bases outside the gene matches: 14. CDR3 in amino acids: CASSHPGGIAGANQETQYF. In nucleotides, the CDR3 is TGCGCCAGCAGCCACCCTGGAGGGATAGCGGGGGCCAACCAAGAGACCCAGTACTTC.

Of note for this clone: This sample includes further DNA sequences coding for the same CDR3. The chain combines TRBV4-2 with TRBJ2-3; 10 nucleotides line up with TRBD2. V trimming: 4 bases; J trimming: 1 base; junction bases outside the gene matches: 17. CDR3 length equals 20 residues. CDR1 and CDR2 (germline): LGHNA, YNFKEQ. CDR3 loop: CASSPTPGLAGGAGTDTQYF. CDR3 nucleotides: TGTGCCAGCAGCCCTACCCCGGGATTAGCGGGAGGAGCCGGCACAGATACGCAGTATTTT.

The J gene is TRBJ1-1, the V gene TRBV18, with TRBD1 matching over 7 bases. The CDR3 totals 14 residues. Losses at the gene ends were 5 bases for V and 0 bases for J; bases not matched to a gene: 3. Germline-derived CDR1 and CDR2 are KGHSH and LQKENI. The CDR3, as DNA: TGTGCCAGCTCAGGAGGGACAGTGAACACTGAAGCTTTCTTT. This codes for CASSGGTVNTEAFF.

The rearrangement links TRBV18 to TRBJ1-6, with 9 positions matching TRBD1. CDR1 and CDR2 (germline): KGHSH, LQKENI. The CDR3 contains 16 residues. The junction had 8 bases not matched to a gene; V was cut back by 3 bases and J by 8 bases. The CDR3 DNA follows: TGTGCCAGCTCACCCTTCGAACAGGGGGCGGATTCACCCCTCCACTTT. Translated, it gives CASSPFEQGADSPLHF.

This rearrangement joins TRBV6-1 to TRBJ1-2, with D tentatively TRBD1 (5 bases). The CDR3 covers 15 residues. Trimming removed 2 bases from V and 2 bases from J, with 12 bases in between. CDR1 and CDR2 (germline): MNHNS, SASEGT. This CDR3 is CASSESGRVNYGYTF. CDR3 sequence (DNA): TGTGCCAGCAGTGAATCCGGCAGGGTAAACTATGGCTACACCTTC.

The chain uses TRBV10-3 and TRBJ1-1; 7 bases are shared with TRBD1. Germline loops: CDR1 ENHRY, CDR2 SYGVKD. Trimming at V came to 3 bases and at J to 5 bases, leaving 3 bases not matched to a gene. The CDR3 length is 13 residues. The CDR3 region is CAISEQGRTEAFF. CDR3 DNA sequence: TGTGCCATCAGTGAACAGGGGAGGACTGAAGCTTTCTTT.